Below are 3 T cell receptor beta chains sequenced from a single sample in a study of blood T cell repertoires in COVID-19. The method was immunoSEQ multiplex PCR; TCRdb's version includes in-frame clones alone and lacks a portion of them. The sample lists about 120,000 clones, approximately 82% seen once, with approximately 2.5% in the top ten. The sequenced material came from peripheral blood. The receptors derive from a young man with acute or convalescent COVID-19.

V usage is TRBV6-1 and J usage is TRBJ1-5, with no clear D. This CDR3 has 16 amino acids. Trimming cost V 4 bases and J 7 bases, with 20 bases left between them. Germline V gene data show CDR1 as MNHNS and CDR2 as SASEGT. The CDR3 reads CASSGQPTQLGQPQHF. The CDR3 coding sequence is TGTGCCAGCAGTGGACAACCTACACAACTTGGACAGCCCCAGCATTTT.

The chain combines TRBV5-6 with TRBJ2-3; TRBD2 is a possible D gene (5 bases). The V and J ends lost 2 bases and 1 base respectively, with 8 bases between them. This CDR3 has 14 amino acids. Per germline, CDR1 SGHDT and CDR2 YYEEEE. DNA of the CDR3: TGTGCCAGCAGCTTAGCTAGCCGCACAGATACGCAGTATTTT. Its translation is CASSLASRTDTQYF.

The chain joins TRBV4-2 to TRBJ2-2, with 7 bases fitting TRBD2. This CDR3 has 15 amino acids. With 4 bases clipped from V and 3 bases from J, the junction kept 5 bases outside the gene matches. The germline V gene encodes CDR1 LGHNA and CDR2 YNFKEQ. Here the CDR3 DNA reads TGTGCCAGCAGCCGTAGCGGGTCGGACACCGGGGAGCTGTTTTTT. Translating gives CASSRSGSDTGELFF.